The 23 T cell receptor beta chains given below trace back to one sample, sequenced in a study of cytomegalovirus exposure and HLA in healthy donors listed by TCRdb under 2017. The receptor library was made with the immunoSEQ multiplex PCR assay. For the multiplex PCR, a mixture combining 60 forward primers for TCR Vbeta segments and 13 reverse primers for TCR Jbeta segments was used. TCRdb provides this immuneACCESS table in a form limited to in-frame rearrangements. Some clones are lacking; in checked studies, under half of them reflect an unresolved V gene, and why the rest are absent is not known. The sample table gives 70,000 to 85,000 clones. Of the sample, around 7.2% is held by the ten largest clones. The sample comprised PBMCs. The receptors originated from a female donor in good health and CMV-seropositive.

The chain has TRBV28 and TRBJ2-5; TRBD2 is a possible D gene (6 bases). V lost 6 bases to trimming and J lost 5 bases, with 19 bases between them. Germline V CDR1 and CDR2: MDHEN, SYDVKM. CDR3 length: 15 residues. In DNA form, the CDR3 reads TGTGCCAGCAGGGGGGGTGCCAGGACGTATGAGACCCAGTACTTC. Its translation: CASRGGARTYETQYF.

The V and J genes are TRBV6-1 and TRBJ1-4; D not resolved. Trimming cost V 1 base and J 7 bases, with 10 bases left between them. The germline V gene has CDR1 MNHNS and CDR2 SASEGT. The CDR3 has 14 amino acids. The CDR3 sequence is CASSEERGSEKLFF. The CDR3 nucleotides read TGTGCCAGCAGTGAAGAGAGAGGGAGTGAAAAACTGTTTTTT.

The chain joins TRBV27 to TRBJ2-3; D remains unclear. Germline loops: CDR1 MNHEY, CDR2 SMNVEV (reference sequence). There are 15 residues in the CDR3. V was trimmed by 0 bases and J by 2 bases, leaving 9 bases between them. CDR3 DNA sequence: TGTGCCAGCAGTTTATCTCTCCACTTCACAGATACGCAGTATTTT. Amino acids: CASSLSLHFTDTQYF.

This chain joins TRBV19 and TRBJ1-2; TRBD1 matches at 8 bases. The CDR3 sequence is 16 residues long. CDR1 is LNHDA, CDR2 SQIVND, per germline (reference sequence). J was trimmed by 1 base and V by 6 bases; bases with no gene match: 10. Written as DNA, the CDR3 is TGTGCCAGTAGGGCCCAAAGGACAGGGTATAACTATGGCTACACCTTC. It encodes CASRAQRTGYNYGYTF.

The chain links TRBV4-3 to TRBJ1-5, with a tentative D call TRBD1 (6 bases). CDR3 length: 15 amino acids. From germline, CDR1 is LGHNA and CDR2 YSLEER. V was trimmed by 8 bases and J by 7 bases, leaving 21 bases between them. The CDR3 is CASGATLQGFQPQHF. The CDR3 DNA sequence: TGCGCCAGCGGCGCCACCCTACAGGGATTCCAGCCCCAGCATTTT.

The chain employs TRBV6-6 and TRBJ2-7; 10 bases match TRBD1. The J segment lost 5 bases and the V segment lost 7 bases, leaving 8 bases of the junction unmatched. The CDR3 extends over 14 amino acids. Germline V gene lookup returns CDR1 MNHNY and CDR2 SVGAGI (reference sequence). The CDR3: CASTRDRGFHEQYF. CDR3 nucleotide sequence: TGTGCCAGCACCCGGGACAGGGGTTTCCACGAGCAGTACTTC.

This rearrangement joins TRBV7-9 to TRBJ1-1; possible D gene TRBD1, 5 bases. Between the trimmed V and J ends, which lost 0 bases and 4 bases, there was a span of 9 bases. This CDR3 is 14 amino acids long. Germline V gene data show CDR1 as SEHNR and CDR2 as FQNEAQ (reference sequence). Here the CDR3 DNA reads TGTGCCAGCAGCTTAGCCAGGGAGGTCACTGAAGCTTTCTTT. It is translated as CASSLAREVTEAFF.

The rearrangement links TRBV7-9 to TRBJ1-2; 8 bases fit TRBD1. Germline V gene data show CDR1 as SEHNR and CDR2 as FQNEAQ (reference sequence). The CDR3 is 15 residues long. V lost 1 base and J lost 7; bases outside the gene matches: 8. The CDR3 loop reads CASSLGTGLSSGYTF. Here the CDR3 DNA reads TGTGCCAGCAGCTTAGGGACAGGGCTCTCGAGTGGCTACACCTTC.

The chain recombines TRBV28 with TRBJ2-7; D call uncertain. This CDR3 is built from 12 residues. Deletions cut 1 base from V and 3 bases from J, with 4 bases between. Looked up from germline, CDR1 is MDHEN and CDR2 is SYDVKM. CDR3 sequence reads: CASSLSHYEQYF. CDR3 bases: TGTGCCAGCAGTTTATCCCACTACGAGCAGTACTTC.

The chain uses TRBV18 and TRBJ2-5; the match to TRBD2 covers 9 bases. The J call may be in error: the DNA end matches TRBJ2-7 better. Germline lookup yields CDR1 KGHSH and CDR2 LQKENI. The CDR3 sequence is 15 residues long. In DNA, the CDR3 is TGTGCCAGCTCACCTCCGGGACTAGCCAACTACGAGCAGTACTTC. This encodes CASSPPGLANYEQYF.

The V gene is TRBV2, the J gene TRBJ2-2, with TRBD2 matching 12 bases. V trimming: 7 bases; J trimming: 2 bases; junction bases outside the gene matches: 14. This CDR3 comprises 19 residues. From germline, CDR1 is SNHLY and CDR2 FYNNEI. The CDR3 sequence: CASNFGLASGGGNTGELFF. The DNA of the CDR3 is TGTGCCAGCAATTTTGGTCTAGCTAGCGGGGGGGGAAACACCGGGGAGCTGTTTTTT.

This sequence joins TRBV10-2 and TRBJ2-3; maybe TRBD2 (6 bases). The CDR3 sequence is 13 residues long. Trimming pared 0 bases from V and 6 bases from J, leaving 7 bases between. Per the germline V gene, CDR1 is WSHSY and CDR2 is SAAADI. The CDR3 is CASSESGGDTQYF. CDR3 nucleotide sequence: TGCGCCAGCAGTGAGTCGGGAGGCGATACGCAGTATTTT.

The chain has TRBV12-5 and TRBJ2-5, with TRBD1 identical over 7 bases. The J segment lost 5 bases and the V segment lost 3 bases, leaving 9 bases of the junction unmatched. The CDR3 length is 15 residues. The germline V gene has CDR1 LGHNT and CDR2 FRNRAP. CDR3 amino acids: CASGLSGQRGETQYF. CDR3 DNA sequence: TGTGCTAGTGGTTTATCGGGACAGCGCGGGGAGACCCAGTACTTC.

The genes are TRBV25-1 and TRBJ1-1, with TRBD1 matching over 7 bases. This CDR3 has 13 residues. Germline loops: CDR1 MGHDK, CDR2 SYGVNS. V was clipped by 2 bases and J by 5 bases; unmatched bases: 2. CDR3 nucleotides: TGTGCCAGCAGTGAAACAGGGGATACTGAAGCTTTCTTT. It specifies CASSETGDTEAFF.

This chain connects TRBV5-1 to TRBJ2-7; the D gene is possibly TRBD2 (5 bases). The germline gives CDR1 SGHRS, CDR2 YFSETQ. The CDR3 spans 15 residues. V dropped 4 bases and J dropped 2 bases, with 16 bases sitting between them. The chain's CDR3 is CASSLSVALAYEQYF. In nucleotides, the CDR3 is TGCGCCAGCAGCCTTAGCGTCGCGCTGGCCTACGAGCAGTACTTC.

CDR3 sequence: CASSSDRDEETQYF. As DNA, the CDR3 is TGTGCCAGCAGTTCCGACAGGGATGAGGAGACCCAGTACTTC. The chain couples TRBV2 to TRBJ2-5, with 7 bases lining up with TRBD1. The CDR3 is 14 residues long. The V gene end was trimmed by 5 bases and the J gene end by 5 bases; junction bases not matched to a gene: 8. Per germline, CDR1 SNHLY and CDR2 FYNNEI.

The chain has TRBV6-5 and TRBJ1-3; D is possibly TRBD1 (6 bases). Germline CDR1 MNHEY, CDR2 SVGAGI. The CDR3 covers 14 residues. V dropped 4 bases and J dropped 4 bases, with 11 bases sitting between them. The CDR3 region has the DNA TGTGCCAGCAGTTTGACAGGAGCGGGAAACACCATATATTTT. Encoded protein: CASSLTGAGNTIYF.

The chain joins TRBV27 to TRBJ1-2; the D gene is possibly TRBD1 (5 bases). The CDR3 loop spans 15 amino acids. With 5 bases removed from V and 4 bases from J, the gap between germline ends came to 17 bases. From germline, CDR1 is MNHEY and CDR2 SMNVEV (reference sequence). CDR3 DNA sequence: TGTGCCAGCAGTACAACAGGAGGGCCTAGCTATGGCTACACCTTC. Translated: CASSTTGGPSYGYTF.

The V gene is TRBV19, the J gene TRBJ2-4, with D possibly TRBD1 on 7 matching bases. V was cut by 6 bases and J by 3 bases, with 15 bases left in between. This CDR3 has 15 residues. From germline, CDR1 is LNHDA and CDR2 SQIVND (reference sequence). The CDR3 here is CASREGDRIKNIQYF. The CDR3 DNA sequence: TGTGCCAGTAGGGAGGGGGACAGAATCAAAAACATTCAGTACTTC.

This chain connects TRBV5-5 to TRBJ2-1; D remains ambiguous. V shed 3 bases and J shed 9 bases, with 7 bases lying between them. There are 11 residues in the CDR3. The germline CDR1 and CDR2 sequences are SGHKS and YYEKEE (reference sequence). The DNA of the CDR3 is TGTGCCAGCAGCTCATCCGGTGAGCAGTTCTTC. It yields the protein CASSSSGEQFF.

The chain carries TRBV5-6 and TRBJ2-5; 12 positions agree with TRBD2. Germline CDR1 is SGHDT and CDR2 is YYEEEE. The CDR3 length is 15 residues. V was pared by 2 bases and J by 3 bases, with 2 bases of the junction left unmatched. The CDR3 nucleotides are TGTGCCAGCAGCTTTAGGACTAGCGGGAAAGAGACCCAGTACTTC. The encoded protein is CASSFRTSGKETQYF.

The chain couples TRBV10-3 to TRBJ2-7; 7 nucleotides agree with TRBD1. The CDR3 contains 13 residues. CDR1 and CDR2 from the germline V gene are ENHRY and SYGVKD. J lost 5 bases, V lost 7 bases, and 8 bases had no gene match. In nucleotides, the CDR3 is TGTGCCATCAACCCGACAGGGACCCACGAGCAGTACTTC. It is translated as CAINPTGTHEQYF.

The V gene is TRBV4-1, the J gene TRBJ2-1; possibly TRBD2 for D (5 bases). This CDR3 contains 18 residues. V was pared by 2 bases and J by 1 base, with 18 bases between. Germline V CDR1 and CDR2: MGHRA, YSYEKL. The CDR3 loop reads CASSQHTGIIDSYNEQFF. In DNA form, the CDR3 reads TGCGCCAGCAGCCAACATACCGGGATCATCGATTCCTACAATGAGCAGTTCTTC.